These 30 T cell receptor beta chains came from one sample sequenced in a study of regulatory T cells in long-lasting Graves disease. Arm-PCR of CDR3 regions and iRepertoire HTBI primers were the basis on which TCR beta libraries were built. Via MiXCR, TCRdb re-called the multiplex PCR reads, giving one row per CDR3 protein. The table lists 310,000 or so distinct CDR3 sequences, 20% to 25% of them singletons. Time point indicated: persistent/refractory GD, antithyroid drugs over 5 years with positive TRAb. Isolated PBMC RNA provided the starting material for the TCR library. Sequencing was performed on peripheral blood mononuclear cells (PBMCs), taken when the disease was refractory, from a patient treated with antithyroid drugs. The receptors originated from a female donor with Graves disease.

The sample holds a few counts of this clonotype. This chain joins TRBV20-1 and TRBJ1-6; D call uncertain. Trimming stripped 2 bases from V and 10 bases from J, with 12 bases between. The germline CDR1 and CDR2 sequences are DFQATT and SNEGSKA (reference sequence). The CDR3 spans 13 residues. As DNA, the CDR3 is TGCAGTGCTAGACCGGACCAGTTCTCACCCCTCCACTTT. Encoded protein: CSARPDQFSPLHF.

The chain has TRBV3-1 and TRBJ1-1; D gene uncertain. CDR1 LGHDT and CDR2 YNNKEL come from the germline V gene (reference sequence). Trimming left V 6 bases short and J 4 bases short, with 9 bases between. The CDR3 loop spans 12 amino acids. Here the CDR3 DNA reads TGTGCCAGCAGTAACCTTTTCACTGAAGCTTTCTTT. It codes for CASSNLFTEAFF.

This clonotype was seen more than once but under ten times. The chain recombines TRBV29-1 with TRBJ2-2, with 7 positions matching TRBD1. Germline values: CDR1 SQVTM, CDR2 ANQGSEA. The V gene end was trimmed by 7 bases and the J gene end by 4 bases; junction bases not matched to a gene: 6. The CDR3 consists of 13 residues. CDR3 in amino acids: CSGTGVGTGELFF. CDR3 coding DNA: TGCAGCGGTACAGGGGTTGGCACCGGGGAGCTGTTTTTT.

The V gene is TRBV27, the J gene TRBJ2-7; D may be TRBD1 (6 bases). The CDR3 runs 12 residues. The V end was cut by 4 bases, the J end by 9 bases, with 13 bases between. The germline gives CDR1 MNHEY, CDR2 SMNVEV (reference sequence). For the CDR3, the DNA is TGTGCCAGCAGTTCCACAGGGTCCGGGCAGTACTTC. This codes for CASSSTGSGQYF.

This chain uses TRBV6-1 with TRBJ2-7; D not certain. The CDR3 spans 12 residues. CDR1 and CDR2 (germline): MNHNS, SASEGT. Deletions cut 7 bases from V and 6 bases from J, with 13 bases between. The CDR3 protein is CASKNPSREQYF. As DNA, the CDR3 is TGTGCCAGCAAAAACCCTTCTCGCGAGCAGTACTTC.

This chain links TRBV19 with TRBJ1-2; D possibly corresponds to TRBD1 (6 bases). Trimming removed 5 bases at V and 4 bases at J, with 14 bases between. The germline CDR1 and CDR2 sequences are LNHDA and SQIVND (reference sequence). The CDR3 length is 14 residues. Here the CDR3 reads CASSPRTAGYGYTF. CDR3 nucleotides: TGTGCCAGTAGTCCCAGGACAGCCGGCTATGGCTACACCTTC.

V and J are TRBV12-3 or TRBV12-4 and TRBJ2-5, with 7 bases fitting TRBD2. The CDR3 covers 15 residues. J was trimmed by 7 bases and V by 3 bases; bases with no gene match: 11. CDR3 bases: TGTGCCAGCAGTTTGGCGGGAGACTCCCGGGGGACCCAGTACTTC. Translating it yields CASSLAGDSRGTQYF.

This clonotype was detected ten times or more. Here the CDR3 DNA reads TGTGCCAGCAGCTTCAAGGCATCCACCTACGAGCAGTACTTC. Translated: CASSFKASTYEQYF. The chain recombines TRBV13 with TRBJ2-7; D is unclear. This CDR3 spans 14 amino acids. Germline CDR1 and CDR2: PRHDT and FYEKMQ (reference sequence). V was cut by 3 bases and J by 2 bases, with 11 bases left in between.

This clonotype was recorded a few times. This sequence joins TRBV20-1 and TRBJ1-3, with 8 nucleotides matching TRBD1. Germline loops: CDR1 DFQATT, CDR2 SNEGSKA (reference sequence). This CDR3 spans 14 amino acids. After removal of 3 bases from V and 3 bases from J, the junction contained 4 bases not matched to a gene. In DNA, the CDR3 is TGCAGTGCTAGGGGGACAGGCGATGGAAACACCATATATTTT. As protein: CSARGTGDGNTIYF.

Of note for this clonotype: The junction does not match germline at one end; this may be a read error. The chain is built from TRBV6-4 and TRBJ2-7; no definite D call. This CDR3 comprises 14 residues. CDR1 and CDR2 from the germline V gene are MRHNA and SNTAGT. Here the CDR3 DNA reads TGTGCCAGCAGTTACTCGATGTTGGGCGGCGAGCAGTACTTC. Protein sequence: CASSYSMLGGEQYF.

This clonotype was found a few times. J is TRBJ2-7 and V is TRBV11-2; D is possibly TRBD2 (7 bases). V was trimmed by 5 bases and J by 4 bases, leaving 18 bases between them. This CDR3 contains 15 residues. Germline CDR1 is SGHAT and CDR2 is FQNNGV. CDR3 sequence reads: CASSPPPRGGYEQYF. In nucleotides, the CDR3 is TGTGCCAGCAGCCCTCCACCGAGGGGGGGATACGAGCAGTACTTC.

In this sample, this clonotype turned up many times. The chain links TRBV6-5 to TRBJ2-5; no definite D call. V shed 3 bases and J shed 4 bases, with 9 bases lying between them. The length of the CDR3 is 13 residues. CDR1 is MNHEY, CDR2 SVGAGI, per germline. The chain's CDR3 is CASSYLQGETQYF. CDR3 coding DNA: TGTGCCAGCAGTTATTTACAAGGAGAGACCCAGTACTTC.

The V and J genes are TRBV11-2 and TRBJ2-7, with 7 bases lining up with TRBD2. The CDR3 has 17 residues. The V gene's germline CDR1 is SGHAT and CDR2 FQNNGV. The V gene end was trimmed by 1 base and the J gene end by 3 bases; junction bases not matched to a gene: 12. This chain's CDR3 is CASSLAIGAAGFYEQYF. The DNA of the CDR3 is TGTGCCAGCAGCTTAGCGATTGGGGCAGCGGGGTTCTACGAGCAGTACTTC.

The sample holds many counts of this clonotype. The chain joins TRBV29-1 to TRBJ2-7; 7 bases map to TRBD1. V was pared by 1 base and J by 4 bases, with 7 bases of the junction left unmatched. The germline gives CDR1 SQVTM, CDR2 ANQGSEA. The CDR3 is 14 residues long. CDR3 loop: CSVEGGQRPYEQYF. CDR3 in DNA: TGCAGCGTTGAAGGGGGACAGCGGCCGTACGAGCAGTACTTC.

V is TRBV14 and J is TRBJ2-7; no definite D call. Germline assignment: CDR1 SGHDN and CDR2 FVKESK. Between the trimmed V and J ends, which lost 6 bases and 9 bases, there was a span of 12 bases. The CDR3 consists of 11 residues. The CDR3 nucleotides read TGTGCCAGCAGTGCTAGTACGAGGCAGTACTTC. Translated, it gives CASSASTRQYF.

V usage is TRBV19 and J usage is TRBJ1-2; 7 nucleotides line up with TRBD1. J lost 4 bases, V lost 4 bases, and 6 bases had no gene match. Germline V gene lookup returns CDR1 LNHDA and CDR2 SQIVND (reference sequence). This CDR3 has 14 residues. The CDR3 reads CASSNQTGVYGYTF. The CDR3 bases are TGTGCCAGTAGTAACCAAACAGGGGTCTATGGCTACACCTTC.

This clonotype was seen many times. At one of its ends the junction is not consistent with the germline gene, which may arise from a read error. For the CDR3, the DNA is TGTGCCAGCAGTTCGCCCGCGGGGCGAGGACTAGCCACAAACATTCAGTACTTC. Residues: CASSSPAGRGLATNIQYF. This chain uses TRBV27 with TRBJ2-4, with 8 bases matching TRBD2. CDR3 length equals 18 residues. Germline-derived CDR1 and CDR2 are MNHEY and SMNVEV (reference sequence).

This rearrangement joins TRBV30 to TRBJ1-1, with a possible D match to TRBD1 (6 bases). Germline loops: CDR1 GTSNPN, CDR2 SVGIG (reference sequence). This CDR3 contains 14 residues. V lost 6 bases, J lost 7 bases, and 21 bases lay in between. The CDR3 sequence is CACQGGGRYGEAFF. The CDR3 nucleotides read TGTGCCTGCCAAGGGGGGGGCCGGTACGGTGAAGCTTTCTTT.

The table lists this clonotype with a few counts. In DNA, the CDR3 is TGTGCCAGCAGCGGCGTAGCGGGGGAAACAGATACGCAGTATTTT. As protein: CASSGVAGETDTQYF. The rearrangement links TRBV7-8 to TRBJ2-3; 9 bases match TRBD2. Looked up from germline, CDR1 is SGHVS and CDR2 is FQNEAQ. The CDR3 totals 15 residues. V lost 5 bases, J lost 3 bases, and 6 bases stayed unmatched.

The V and J genes are TRBV12-3 or TRBV12-4 and TRBJ2-1; D gene uncertain. Trimming shortened V by 6 bases and J by 6 bases, and 15 bases separated the two germline ends. The CDR3 sequence is 14 residues long. CDR3 bases: TGTGCCAGCAGCCCAGACCGCTACGCCAATGAGCAGTTCTTC. Its translation is CASSPDRYANEQFF.

This rearrangement joins TRBV3-1 to TRBJ2-7; D unclear. The CDR3 is 12 amino acids. The V end was cut by 0 bases, the J end by 9 bases, with 9 bases between. Germline CDR1 is LGHDT and CDR2 is YNNKEL (reference sequence). The CDR3 DNA follows: TGTGCCAGCAGCCAAGATCTGAGGTGGCAGTACTTC. The encoded protein is CASSQDLRWQYF.

The rearrangement uses TRBV28 and TRBJ2-5; a weak D match, TRBD2 (5 bases). Trimming stripped 2 bases from V and 4 bases from J, with 20 bases between. The germline CDR1 and CDR2 sequences are MDHEN and SYDVKM. The CDR3 runs 17 residues. CDR3 nucleotides: TGTGCCAGCAGTTTACGATCAGTCGGGATTTGGATAGAGACCCAGTACTTC. It is translated as CASSLRSVGIWIETQYF.

In this sample, this clonotype turned up a few times. The chain joins TRBV3-1 to TRBJ2-2, with D perhaps TRBD1 or TRBD2 (6 bases each). The CDR3 contains 15 residues. V was trimmed by 4 bases and J by 0 bases, leaving 9 bases between them. Germline V lookup: CDR1 LGHDT, CDR2 YNNKEL (reference sequence). Here the CDR3 reads CASSRGTTNTGELFF. The CDR3, as DNA: TGTGCCAGCAGCCGCGGGACAACGAACACCGGGGAGCTGTTTTTT.

This clonotype occurred a few times. The chain employs TRBV12-3 or TRBV12-4 and TRBJ2-5; 10 nucleotides agree with TRBD2. The trim removed 3 bases at V and 5 bases at J, leaving 12 bases unmatched. The CDR3 extends over 17 amino acids. The CDR3 is CASSFVGLAGAGETQYF. As DNA, the CDR3 is TGTGCCAGCAGTTTTGTAGGTCTAGCGGGAGCCGGGGAGACCCAGTACTTC.

The sample holds many counts of this clonotype. The chain is built from TRBV12-3 or TRBV12-4 and TRBJ2-5; D is perhaps TRBD1 (6 bases). V was cut by 7 bases and J by 3 bases, with 15 bases left in between. The CDR3 totals 14 residues. CDR3 residues: CASTLVGGKETQYF. The CDR3 coding sequence is TGTGCCAGCACCTTGGTAGGGGGTAAAGAGACCCAGTACTTC.

This clonotype was recorded at least ten times. The chain employs TRBV7-3 and TRBJ2-5, with D perhaps matching TRBD2 (5 bases). The CDR3 sequence is 15 residues long. Deletions cut 2 bases from V and 5 bases from J, with 15 bases between. Germline CDR1 is SGHTA and CDR2 is FQGTGA. The CDR3 reads CASSLLPSLGETQYF. The CDR3 DNA is TGTGCCAGCAGCTTATTACCCTCACTAGGGGAGACCCAGTACTTC.

This clonotype was seen ten or more times. V is TRBV6-2 or TRBV6-3 and J is TRBJ1-4; D is uncertain. Trimming removed 0 bases at V and 8 bases at J, with 13 bases between. The CDR3 covers 15 residues. The germline gives CDR1 MNHEY, CDR2 SVGEGT. As DNA, the CDR3 is TGTGCCAGCAGTTACTCGAACGGGAAAGGAGAAAAACTGTTTTTT. Its translation: CASSYSNGKGEKLFF.

The chain joins TRBV7-9 to TRBJ2-2; D not resolved. The CDR3 runs to 10 residues. Trimming removed 5 bases from V and 5 bases from J, with 0 bases in between. CDR1 SEHNR and CDR2 FQNEAQ come from the germline V gene (reference sequence). CDR3 sequence (DNA): TGTGCCAGCAGCACCGGGGAGCTGTTTTTT. Residues: CASSTGELFF.

This clonotype was counted a few times. The genes are TRBV10-3 and TRBJ2-5, with D unclear. CDR3 length: 11 amino acids. The ends were cut back, 10 bases at V and 5 bases at J, with 11 bases in the middle. Germline CDR1 is ENHRY and CDR2 is SYGVKD. CDR3 DNA sequence: TGTGCCACCACCTTCAGGGAGACCCAGTACTTC. It translates to CATTFRETQYF.

The CDR3 region has the DNA TGCGCCAGCAGCCAGAACCGGGACAGGGTCTACGAGCAGTACTTC. Translation: CASSQNRDRVYEQYF. V is TRBV4-3 and J is TRBJ2-7, with 9 positions matching TRBD1. The germline CDR1 and CDR2 sequences are LGHNA and YSLEER. The ends lost 3 bases at V and 3 bases at J; junction bases unmatched: 6. CDR3 length equals 15 residues.